These 17 T cell receptor beta chains were all obtained from the same sample, sequenced in a study of CD8 T cells in ankylosing spondylitis. TCRdb used MiXCR to reprocess the 5' RACE reads, holding one entry per CDR3 protein. The sample lists some 130,000 distinct CDR3 sequences; about a tenth were seen once. Sequencing was carried out using blood, either unsorted or a sorted T cell fraction (not recorded which). These receptors were collected from a male donor with ankylosing spondylitis or in good health (not recorded which).

This clonotype was counted ten times or more. The chain uses TRBV6-5 and TRBJ2-2; D is uncertain. V gave up 3 bases and J gave up 6 bases, with 8 bases separating them. CDR1 MNHEY and CDR2 SVGAGI come from the germline V gene. The CDR3 has 13 residues. CDR3 sequence (DNA): TGTGCCAGCAGTTATTCCGTACCCGGGGAGCTGTTTTTT. It translates to CASSYSVPGELFF.

This clonotype was detected only a few times. Sequence at one end of the junction differs from germline and may be a read error. The rearrangement uses TRBV19 and TRBJ2-7; perhaps D is TRBD1 or TRBD2 (6 bases each). The CDR3 spans 14 residues. Germline loops: CDR1 LNHDA, CDR2 SQIVND (reference sequence). CDR3 coding DNA: TGTGCCAGTAGTAAGGAGGGGGACTCCCACGAGCAGTACTTC. This gives the protein CASSKEGDSHEQYF.

This chain joins TRBV5-1 and TRBJ2-5; no reliable D call. The CDR3 loop spans 14 amino acids. The ends were cut back, 2 bases at V and 2 bases at J, with 10 bases in the middle. CDR1 SGHRS and CDR2 YFSETQ come from the germline V gene. The CDR3 DNA reads as TGCGCCAGCAGCTTCTCAACGTCACAAGAGACCCAGTACTTC. Its protein product is CASSFSTSQETQYF.

The chain is built from TRBV7-3 and TRBJ2-7; the match to TRBD2 covers 7 bases. V dropped 5 bases and J dropped 2; count of bases not matched to a gene: 9. The CDR3 contains 15 residues. Germline assignment: CDR1 SGHTA and CDR2 FQGTGA. The CDR3 protein is CASSAAASGPYEQYF. DNA for the CDR3: TGTGCCAGCAGCGCCGCGGCTAGCGGTCCCTACGAGCAGTACTTC.

This clonotype has only one observation. This chain uses TRBV5-4 with TRBJ2-7; D is undetermined. Deletions cut 2 bases from V and 5 bases from J, with 5 bases between. This CDR3 region has 11 residues. In germline, CDR1 is SGHNT, CDR2 YYREEE (reference sequence). CDR3 bases: TGTGCCAGCAGCTTTGGTAACGAGCAGTACTTC. This sequence encodes CASSFGNEQYF.

This clonotype was seen many times. The V and J genes are TRBV7-2 and TRBJ2-1; 7 positions match TRBD2. The V segment lost 5 bases and the J segment 15 bases; nucleotides outside the gene matches: 13. Germline CDR1 is SGHTA and CDR2 is FQGNSA. This CDR3 region has 13 residues. CDR3: CASSRNLAEAGFF. CDR3 coding DNA: TGTGCCAGCAGCCGTAACCTAGCGGAGGCTGGGTTCTTC.

In its sample, this clonotype was seen many times. This chain uses TRBV4-2 with TRBJ2-1, with 16 bases fitting TRBD2. CDR1 and CDR2 (germline): LGHNA, YNFKEQ. This CDR3 contains 20 residues. The V and J ends lost 6 bases and 6 bases, in that order; junction bases with no gene match: 17. CDR3 region: CASRRISGLAGGVTRNEQFF. The CDR3, as DNA: TGTGCCAGCAGGAGGATCTCGGGACTAGCGGGAGGGGTAACCCGCAATGAGCAGTTCTTC.

The J gene is TRBJ1-1, the V gene TRBV6-2 or TRBV6-3; no firm D call. This CDR3 is 15 amino acids long. V lost 4 bases and J lost 0, with 12 bases in between. Germline V gives CDR1 MNHEY, CDR2 SVGEGT. Here the CDR3 reads CASSLGMAMNTEAFF. Here the CDR3 DNA reads TGTGCCAGCAGTTTGGGCATGGCGATGAACACTGAAGCTTTCTTT.

This clonotype was detected many times. The gene calls are TRBV12-3 or TRBV12-4 and TRBJ2-7; 11 bases fit TRBD2. Germline trimming cut 6 bases from V and 2 bases from J; bases unmatched to any gene: 6. The CDR3 length is 15 residues. CDR3 DNA sequence: TGTGCCAGCAGCCACTTAGCGGGGGGGACCTACGAGCAGTACTTC. Translation gives CASSHLAGGTYEQYF.

This clonotype was seen ten or more times. This sequence joins TRBV7-2 and TRBJ2-3; D not resolved. V gave up 3 bases and J gave up 0 bases, with 4 bases separating them. Germline V lookup: CDR1 SGHTA, CDR2 FQGNSA. The CDR3 runs 13 residues. As DNA, the CDR3 is TGTGCCAGCAGCTTGCCCAGCACAGATACGCAGTATTTT. Translation gives CASSLPSTDTQYF.

This clonotype was seen at least ten times. The rearrangement links TRBV14 to TRBJ2-7; TRBD2 agrees at 8 bases. The V and J ends lost 0 bases and 7 bases, in that order; junction bases with no gene match: 2. Germline V gene data show CDR1 as SGHDN and CDR2 as FVKESK. CDR3 size: 13 residues. CDR3 region: CASSQEPSGEQYF. The CDR3 coding sequence is TGTGCCAGCAGCCAAGAACCTAGCGGGGAGCAGTACTTC. Looking up the rest from reference TRBV14 and TRBJ2-7 gives the full variable domain: EAGVTQFPSHSVIEKGQTVTLRCDPISGHDNLYWYRRVMGKEIKFLLHFVKESKQDESGMPNNRFLAERTGGTYSTLKVQPAELEDSGVYFCASSQEPSGEQYFGPGTRLTVT.

This clonotype has at least ten counts. This chain links TRBV20-1 with TRBJ2-7; the match to TRBD2 covers 7 bases. V shed 0 bases, J shed 0 bases, and the junction held 2 bases outside the gene matches. CDR1 DFQATT and CDR2 SNEGSKA come from the germline V gene (reference sequence). CDR3 length: 14 residues. CDR3 protein: CSAREAGRSYEQYF. The CDR3 DNA reads TGCAGTGCTAGAGAAGCGGGACGCTCCTACGAGCAGTACTTC.

This clonotype was detected many times. This sequence joins TRBV6-5 and TRBJ2-5; no firm D call. The V gene's germline CDR1 is MNHEY and CDR2 SVGAGI. The CDR3 loop spans 14 amino acids. V was shortened by 2 bases and J by 2 bases, with 9 bases between the two germline ends. The chain's CDR3 is CASSYEGSQETQYF. The CDR3 DNA reads as TGTGCCAGCAGTTACGAAGGCAGTCAAGAGACCCAGTACTTC.

This rearrangement joins TRBV18 to TRBJ2-1, with 8 bases aligning to TRBD1. CDR1 KGHSH and CDR2 LQKENI come from the germline V gene. V shed 2 bases, J shed 7 bases, and the junction held 4 bases outside the gene matches. The CDR3 consists of 14 residues. The CDR3 DNA is TGTGCCAGCTCACCAAGCCAGGGGGCTAATGAGCAGTTCTTC. This codes for CASSPSQGANEQFF.

The CDR3 bases are TGCAGTGCTAGCGCGTTGATGCAGGGGACGAATGAGCAGTTCTTC. It specifies CSASALMQGTNEQFF. The chain links TRBV20-1 to TRBJ2-1, with a possible D match to TRBD1 (6 bases). Per germline, CDR1 DFQATT and CDR2 SNEGSKA (reference sequence). The CDR3 runs 15 residues. With 3 bases removed from V and 7 bases from J, the gap between germline ends came to 19 bases.

The V and J genes are TRBV5-1 and TRBJ1-1; no clear D gene. The CDR3 runs to 15 residues. From germline, CDR1 is SGHRS and CDR2 YFSETQ. Trimming removed 4 bases at V and 4 bases at J, with 17 bases between. The CDR3 coding sequence is TGCGCCAGCAGCCCAGACGGGCCACCGGGCACTGAAGCTTTCTTT. Amino acid sequence: CASSPDGPPGTEAFF.

This clonotype occurred many times. This sequence joins TRBV4-1 and TRBJ2-1, with D unclear. The germline V gene has CDR1 MGHRA and CDR2 YSYEKL. This CDR3 region has 14 residues. Trimming shortened V by 1 base and J by 5 bases, and 9 bases separated the two germline ends. The CDR3 sequence: CASSQVSLNNEQFF. The CDR3 coding sequence is TGCGCCAGCAGCCAAGTATCCCTAAACAATGAGCAGTTCTTC.